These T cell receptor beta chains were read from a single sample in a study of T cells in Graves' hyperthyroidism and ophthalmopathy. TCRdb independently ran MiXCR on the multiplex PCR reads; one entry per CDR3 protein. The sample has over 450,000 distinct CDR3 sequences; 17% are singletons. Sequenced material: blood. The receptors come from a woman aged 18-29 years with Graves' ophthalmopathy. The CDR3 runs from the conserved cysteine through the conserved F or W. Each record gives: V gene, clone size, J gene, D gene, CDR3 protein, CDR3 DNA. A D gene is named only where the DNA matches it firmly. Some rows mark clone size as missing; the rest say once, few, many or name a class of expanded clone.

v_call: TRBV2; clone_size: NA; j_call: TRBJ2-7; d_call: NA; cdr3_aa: CATSAQGAGAYEQYF; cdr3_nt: TGTGCCACCAGTGCCCAGGGGGCGGGGGCCTACGAGCAGTACTTC
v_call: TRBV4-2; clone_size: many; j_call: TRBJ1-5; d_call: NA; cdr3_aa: CASSLGTRSNQPQHF; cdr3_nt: TGTGCCAGCAGCCTCGGGACGAGGAGCAATCAGCCCCAGCATTTT
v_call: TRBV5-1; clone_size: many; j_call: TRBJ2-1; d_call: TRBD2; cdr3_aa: CASSSGLAGNYNEQFF; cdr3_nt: TGCGCCAGCAGCTCAGGACTAGCGGGTAACTACAATGAGCAGTTCTTC
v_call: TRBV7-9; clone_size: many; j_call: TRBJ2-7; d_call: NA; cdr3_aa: CASSQPGTNYEQYF; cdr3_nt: TGTGCCAGCAGCCAACCCGGGACCAACTACGAGCAGTACTTC
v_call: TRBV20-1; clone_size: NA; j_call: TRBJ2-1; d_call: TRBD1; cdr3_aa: CSASPGTENEQFF; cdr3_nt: TGCAGTGCTAGCCCGGGGACAGAAAATGAGCAGTTCTTC
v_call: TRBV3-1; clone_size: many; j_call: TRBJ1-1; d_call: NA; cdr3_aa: CASSRGDGTEAFF; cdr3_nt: TGTGCCAGCAGCCGGGGGGATGGGACTGAAGCTTTCTTT
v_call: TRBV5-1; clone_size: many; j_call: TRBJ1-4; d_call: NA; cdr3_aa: CASSSQWTANEKLFF; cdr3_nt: TGCGCCAGCAGCTCTCAATGGACAGCTAATGAAAAACTGTTTTTT
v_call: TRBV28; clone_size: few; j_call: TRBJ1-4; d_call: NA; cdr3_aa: CASSRGAELFF; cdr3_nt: TGTGCCAGCAGCCGGGGGGCAGAACTGTTTTTT
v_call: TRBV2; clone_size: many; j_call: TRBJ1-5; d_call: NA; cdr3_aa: CATSEYSNQPQHF; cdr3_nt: TGTGCCACCTCGGAGTATAGCAATCAGCCCCAGCATTTT
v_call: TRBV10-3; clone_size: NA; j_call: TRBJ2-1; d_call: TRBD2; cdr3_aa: CAISSGTRISNEQFF; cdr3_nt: TGTGCCATCAGCAGCGGGACTCGGATCTCGAATGAGCAGTTCTTC
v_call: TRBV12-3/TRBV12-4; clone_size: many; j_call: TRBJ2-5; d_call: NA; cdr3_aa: CASSLGAGQETQYF; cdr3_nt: TGTGCCAGCAGTTTAGGGGCAGGCCAAGAGACCCAGTACTTC
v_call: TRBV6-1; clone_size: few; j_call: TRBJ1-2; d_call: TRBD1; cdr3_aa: CASSGTDVGGYTF; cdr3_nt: TGTGCCAGCAGCGGGACAGACGTGGGGGGCTACACCTTC
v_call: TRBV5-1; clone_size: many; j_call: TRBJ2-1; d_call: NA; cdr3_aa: CASSLSPVASYNEQFF; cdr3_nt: TGCGCCAGCAGCTTGTCTCCGGTAGCCTCCTACAATGAGCAGTTCTTC